Here is one TCR beta chain with its context. This clonotype has more than one count but fewer than ten. It lacks a known antigen. No base quality information exists; no much larger clone differs at one position. Taken from the germline V gene (reference sequence), the CDR1 and CDR2 loops are SEHNR and FQNEAQ. The CDR3 sequence holds 12 residues, the cysteine and phenylalanine included. Only the CDR3 region is kept as DNA, spanning 36 bases read in frame from base 1. V loses 3 bases of germline sequence and J loses 1 base, and the interval between the two ends is 3 bases. These data originate in a study of CD8 T cells in Susac syndrome (dated by TCRdb to 2018 to 2020). Background for the entire study: Whether CD8+ T cell activation and differentiation in Susac syndrome was antigen driven was tested using repertoire sequencing. The study compared CD8+ T cell repertoire clonality among about a dozen healthy donors, some 14 Susac syndrome patients and 15 multiple sclerosis patients. What the authors observed across the whole study: The TCR sequencing and HLA analysis was acknowledged to have included a relatively small number of individuals.

Peripheral blood CD8+ and CD4+ T cells from healthy donors, Susac syndrome patients and multiple sclerosis patients were profiled using high-throughput TCR beta sequencing. The multiple sclerosis controls were treatment-naive patients who had stable or active relapsing-remitting disease and met the revised McDonald criteria. Bulk CD8+ and CD4+ T cells were purified by magnetic negative isolation, whereas CD8+ TEMRA cells were enriched by FACS. Blood was collected in EDTA tubes and processed within 24 hours, with PBMCs isolated through density gradient centrifugation. PBMCs destined for TCR sequencing were cryopreserved in liquid nitrogen and later thawed in a 37 °C water bath. Purity of sorted or isolated CD4+, CD8+ and CD8+ TEMRA cells was at least 90%. RNA was extracted with the RNeasy kit and roughly 0.45 to 1 ug was reverse transcribed using random hexamers. TCR beta CDR3 regions were amplified with the immunoSEQ multiplex PCR assay covering 54 Vbeta and 13 Jbeta segments. PCR amplification bias was corrected by using a synthetic template baseline for primer optimization and computational correction. The published analysis was carried out like this. Reads were annotated to V, D and J genes according to IMGT and were analyzed with immunoSEQ Analyzer, with only productive sequences retained. Clonality was calculated as one minus the Shannon entropy normalized by log2 of the number of productive unique sequences. Public and private clones were assessed among the 100 most prevalent clones of each patient and control. Clones were defined as Susac-specific if absent from the healthy and MS cohorts, from approximately 1,100 published viral clones and from other ImmuneACCESS disease sequences. TCRdb reran the public reads through fastp at Q25 and MiXCR, keeping productive beta chains. Entries that share a CDR3 protein sequence are merged under the most common genes and DNA. In this record, the V and J calls reflect TCRdb's handling and not the investigators' own analysis. The sample has some 300,000 distinct CDR3 sequences on record, almost 85% of them singletons. Approximately 0.2% of the sample is taken by the ten largest.

Sequencing was performed on CD8+ T cells from PBMCs. The TCR was taken from a human donor with multiple sclerosis. The chain joins TRBV7-9 to TRBJ1-2; the D gene identity is not certain. This receptor has the CDR3 CASSLNNYGYTF. The DNA reads as follows: TGTGCCAGCAGCTTGAATAACTATGGCTACACCTTC.